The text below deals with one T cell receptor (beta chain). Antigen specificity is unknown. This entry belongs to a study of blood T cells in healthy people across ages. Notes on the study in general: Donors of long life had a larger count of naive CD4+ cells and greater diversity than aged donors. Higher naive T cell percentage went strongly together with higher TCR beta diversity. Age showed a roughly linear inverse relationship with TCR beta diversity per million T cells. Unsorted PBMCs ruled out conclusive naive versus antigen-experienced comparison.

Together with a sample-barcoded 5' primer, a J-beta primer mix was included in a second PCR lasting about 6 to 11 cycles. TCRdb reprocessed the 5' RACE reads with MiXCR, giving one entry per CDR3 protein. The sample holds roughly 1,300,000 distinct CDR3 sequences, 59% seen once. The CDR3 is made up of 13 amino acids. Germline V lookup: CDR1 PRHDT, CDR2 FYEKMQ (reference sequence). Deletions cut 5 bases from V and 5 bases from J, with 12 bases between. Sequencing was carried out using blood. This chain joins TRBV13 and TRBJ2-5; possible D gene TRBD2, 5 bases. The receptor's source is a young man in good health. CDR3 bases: TGTGCCAGCAGCGAGACCAGAGGGGAGACCCAGTACTTC. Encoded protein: CASSETRGETQYF.